This entry lists 4 T cell receptor beta chains sequenced from one sample in a study of cytomegalovirus exposure and HLA in healthy donors. The primer mix had 60 Vbeta and 13 Jbeta primers. TCRdb's table, derived via immunoSEQ multiplex PCR, lists solely in-frame clones and lacks some. Among roughly 67,000 clones listed, approximately 78% were seen once. The specimen was PBMCs. These receptors originate from a middle-aged man in good health and CMV-seronegative.

CDR3 region: CASSPGQGQNTEAFF. CDR3 coding DNA: TGTGCCAGCTCACCGGGACAGGGACAAAACACTGAAGCTTTCTTT. This sequence joins TRBV18 and TRBJ1-1; 9 nucleotides match TRBD1. Per the germline V gene, CDR1 is KGHSH and CDR2 is LQKENI. There are 15 residues in the CDR3. Germline trimming cut 3 bases from V and 2 bases from J; bases unmatched to any gene: 4.

This clone has a handful of counts. V is TRBV4-1 and J is TRBJ1-4; a possible D gene is TRBD1 (5 bases). V was shortened by 0 bases and J by 5 bases, with 19 bases between the two germline ends. CDR1 is MGHRA, CDR2 YSYEKL, per germline. The CDR3 contains 18 residues. CDR3 protein: CASSQDLIDSAANEKLFF. The DNA of the CDR3 is TGCGCCAGCAGCCAAGATCTTATCGACAGTGCCGCGAATGAAAAACTGTTTTTT.

This clone was counted only a few times. The CDR3 DNA follows: TGTGCCAGCAGCTTGGCCGGGACAGCTAATTCACCCCTCCACTTT. Translating it yields CASSLAGTANSPLHF. This sequence joins TRBV5-4 and TRBJ1-6; TRBD1 matches 7 bases. V was pared by 0 bases and J by 6 bases, with 3 bases of the junction left unmatched. In germline, CDR1 is SGHNT, CDR2 YYREEE (reference sequence). The CDR3 spans 15 residues.

This clone was detected a few times. The V gene is TRBV27, the J gene TRBJ1-1; tentatively, D is TRBD1 (5 bases). Trimming removed 4 bases from V and 11 bases from J, with 14 bases in between. The CDR3 loop spans 12 amino acids. CDR1 and CDR2 (germline): MNHEY, SMNVEV (reference sequence). The DNA of the CDR3 is TGTGCCAGCAGTTCAGTCGTGGGGGGTGCTTTCTTT. Translation: CASSSVVGGAFF.